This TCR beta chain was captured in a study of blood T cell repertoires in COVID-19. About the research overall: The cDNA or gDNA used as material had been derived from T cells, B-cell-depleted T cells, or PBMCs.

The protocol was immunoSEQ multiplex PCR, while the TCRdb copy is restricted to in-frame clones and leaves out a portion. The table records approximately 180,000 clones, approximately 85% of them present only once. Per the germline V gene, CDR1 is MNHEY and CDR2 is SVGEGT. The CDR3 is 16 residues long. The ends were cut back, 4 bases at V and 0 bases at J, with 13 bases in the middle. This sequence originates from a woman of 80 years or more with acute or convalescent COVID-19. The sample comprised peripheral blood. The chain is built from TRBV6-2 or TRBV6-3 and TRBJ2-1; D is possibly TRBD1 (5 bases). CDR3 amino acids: CASSLAGPSSYNEQFF. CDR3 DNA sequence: TGTGCCAGCAGTTTGGCAGGGCCCAGCTCCTACAATGAGCAGTTCTTC.